This T cell receptor (beta chain) was obtained from a study of cytomegalovirus exposure and HLA in healthy donors. Across the study: Prior work identified some 120 million unique TCR beta sequences in roughly 180 million T cells.

This clone occurred a few times. Its specificity is unknown. Broader study findings: Many donors carried some public TCRs, although rarity characterized most TCR sequences. The study put 150 or so TCR beta chains on its list as cytomegalovirus-associated. Later analysis identified several of the most significant clusters that appeared linked to common viral pathogens.

Trimming took off 0 bases at V and 4 bases at J, with 9 bases between the two ends. Germline CDR1 reads GTSNPN; CDR2 reads SVGIG (reference sequence). The CDR3 length is 13 residues. This PCR relied on a set of 60 Vbeta primers and 13 Jbeta primers. TCRdb's table, derived via immunoSEQ multiplex PCR, lists solely in-frame clones and lacks some. The table shows around 150,000 clones, with roughly 88% occurring only once. The rearrangement joins TRBV30 to TRBJ1-1; D uncertain. Specimen: PBMCs. The TCR comes from a man aged 50 or older in good health and CMV-seropositive. The chain's CDR3 is CAWSVVSGTEAFF. DNA of the CDR3: TGTGCCTGGAGTGTAGTTTCGGGCACTGAAGCTTTCTTT.